Presented here are 31 T cell receptor beta chains from one specimen sequenced in a study of T-cell memory formation after mild COVID-19. One entry per CDR3 protein results from TCRdb running MiXCR on the 5' RACE reads. This sample has 400,000 to 450,000 distinct CDR3 sequences; more than 15% occur once, and the top ten carry roughly 21%. The specimen was PBMCs or a T cell subset sorted from them (not recorded which). The receptors originated from a man younger than 35 who had mild COVID-19 (a few samples of this study predate the infection). Cell type and time point are not known.

The genes are TRBV6-1 and TRBJ1-1; D is undetermined. The V end was cut by 2 bases, the J end by 7 bases, with 20 bases between. Per the germline V gene, CDR1 is MNHNS and CDR2 is SASEGT. The CDR3 length is 16 residues. The CDR3 coding sequence is TGTGCCAGCAGTGAATGGGTCCGGAGTCGTTTTGATGAAGCTTTCTTT. Translation gives CASSEWVRSRFDEAFF.

The V and J genes are TRBV9 and TRBJ2-3; no definite D call. CDR3 size: 16 residues. Trimming removed 3 bases at V and 0 bases at J, with 14 bases between. Germline V gene lookup returns CDR1 SGDLS and CDR2 YYNGEE. The chain's CDR3 is CASSALDGTSTDTQYF. CDR3 DNA sequence: TGTGCCAGCAGCGCCCTGGATGGAACTAGCACAGATACGCAGTATTTT. The variable domain in full, with the rest retrieved from reference TRBV9 and TRBJ2-3, is DSGVTQTPKHLITATGQRVTLRCSPRSGDLSVYWYQQSLDQGLQFLIQYYNGEERAKGNILERFSAQQFPDLHSELNLSSLELGDSALYFCASSALDGTSTDTQYFGPGTRLTVL.

V usage is TRBV5-6 and J usage is TRBJ2-5, with D uncertain. CDR1 SGHDT and CDR2 YYEEEE come from the germline V gene. The CDR3 runs to 14 residues. The V and J ends lost 4 bases and 1 base respectively, with 11 bases between them. The CDR3 sequence is CASSPKYSQETQYF. DNA of the CDR3: TGTGCCAGCAGCCCGAAGTACAGCCAAGAGACCCAGTACTTC.

The rearrangement links TRBV2 to TRBJ2-3, with 12 bases matching TRBD2. The CDR3 sequence is 15 residues long. The V and J ends lost 6 bases and 4 bases, in that order; junction bases with no gene match: 5. Germline CDR1 reads SNHLY; CDR2 reads FYNNEI. The CDR3 coding sequence is TGTGCCAGCAGGGTACTAGCGGGGGGCTCAGATACGCAGTATTTT. Protein sequence: CASRVLAGGSDTQYF.

This clonotype was detected only a few times. The V gene is TRBV3-1, the J gene TRBJ2-1; tentative D call: TRBD1 (6 bases). Trimming pared 3 bases from V and 6 bases from J, leaving 12 bases between. CDR3 size: 14 residues. The V gene's germline CDR1 is LGHDT and CDR2 YNNKEL (reference sequence). The CDR3 is CASSQAGTSNEQFF. CDR3 in DNA: TGTGCCAGCAGCCAGGCCGGGACAAGCAATGAGCAGTTCTTC.

This clonotype was detected only a few times. The chain combines TRBV5-1 with TRBJ2-3; 11 nucleotides line up with TRBD1. Germline values: CDR1 SGHRS, CDR2 YFSETQ. Trimming at V came to 4 bases and at J to 2 bases, leaving 6 bases not matched to a gene. This CDR3 has 16 residues. The CDR3 DNA reads TGCGCCAGCAGCCCAGGACAGGGGGCAAACACAGATACGCAGTATTTT. The encoded protein is CASSPGQGANTDTQYF.

This clonotype has at least ten counts. The gene calls are TRBV7-2 and TRBJ2-3; unclear D gene. Germline V gene sequence: CDR1 SGHTA, CDR2 FQGNSA. V was shortened by 7 bases and J by 2 bases, with 13 bases between the two germline ends. This CDR3 contains 14 residues. CDR3 amino acids: CASISSRATDTQYF. DNA of the CDR3: TGTGCCAGCATAAGTTCTCGGGCCACAGATACGCAGTATTTT. The variable domain in full, with the rest retrieved from reference TRBV7-2 and TRBJ2-3, is GAGVSQSPSNKVTEKGKDVELRCDPISGHTALYWYRQSLGQGLEFLIYFQGNSAPDKSGLPSDRFSAERTGGSVSTLTIQRTQQEDSAVYLCASISSRATDTQYFGPGTRLTVL.

This clonotype was detected only a few times. V is TRBV5-4 and J is TRBJ2-7; D unclear. The CDR3 has 11 residues. V lost 1 base and J lost 6, with 5 bases in between. CDR1 is SGHNT and CDR2 is YYREEE in the germline V gene (reference sequence). CDR3 coding DNA: TGTGCCAGCAGCTTGTCGTCCGAGCAGTACTTC. The encoded protein is CASSLSSEQYF.

This clonotype was detected only a few times. The chain carries TRBV6-2 or TRBV6-3 and TRBJ1-6; D might be TRBD1 (6 bases). V was trimmed by 6 bases and J by 10 bases, leaving 16 bases between them. CDR3 length: 14 residues. Germline-derived CDR1 and CDR2 are MNHEY and SVGEGT. CDR3 protein: CASRRTANSSPLHF. CDR3 DNA sequence: TGTGCCAGCAGGAGGACAGCTAACAGCTCACCCCTCCACTTT.

Points on this clonotype: Sequence at one end of the junction differs from germline and may be a read error. The chain is built from TRBV7-7 and TRBJ2-3, with a tentative D call TRBD2 (5 bases). CDR1 and CDR2 (germline): SSHAT, FNYEAQ (reference sequence). The CDR3 runs to 13 residues. CDR3 in DNA: TGTGCTAGCAGCTTGTCTGAGGGAGATACGCAGTATTTT. Protein sequence: CASSLSEGDTQYF. Full variable domain (missing parts from reference TRBV7-7 and TRBJ2-3): GAGVSQSPRYKVTKRGQDVTLRCDPISSHATLYWYQQALGQGPEFLTYFNYEAQPDKSGLPSDRFSAERPEGSISTLTIQRTEQRDSAMYRCASSLSEGDTQYFGPGTRLTVL.

This clonotype came up a few times. The chain links TRBV7-2 to TRBJ2-2; either TRBD1 or TRBD2 may supply D (5 bases each). CDR1 is SGHTA and CDR2 is FQGNSA in the germline V gene. Trimming pared 11 bases from V and 8 bases from J, leaving 15 bases between. The CDR3 is made up of 12 amino acids. This CDR3 reads CAFAGRMGELFF. CDR3 nucleotide sequence: TGTGCCTTCGCAGGGAGAATGGGGGAGCTGTTTTTT. Using reference TRBV7-2 and TRBJ2-2 for the parts outside the CDR3, the full variable domain is GAGVSQSPSNKVTEKGKDVELRCDPISGHTALYWYRQSLGQGLEFLIYFQGNSAPDKSGLPSDRFSAERTGGSVSTLTIQRTQQEDSAVYLCAFAGRMGELFFGEGSRLTVL.

With respect to this clonotype: This clone may be a read error of a much larger clone one base away. The chain joins TRBV3-1 to TRBJ1-1; D is unclear. Between the trimmed V and J ends, which lost 1 base and 6 bases, there was a span of 15 bases. Germline loops: CDR1 LGHDT, CDR2 YNNKEL (reference sequence). The CDR3 is 15 amino acids. DNA for the CDR3: TGTGCCAGCAGCCAAGTACGGCTGACGGCCGCTGAAGCTTTCTTT. Translating gives CASSQVRLTAAEAFF.

This chain uses TRBV2 with TRBJ2-3; tentative D call: TRBD2 (6 bases). The CDR3 loop spans 15 amino acids. V was cut by 8 bases and J by 0 bases, with 15 bases left in between. CDR1 and CDR2 (germline): SNHLY, FYNNEI. The DNA of the CDR3 is TGTGCCAGCGGGGGATCGGGGACTAGCACAGATACGCAGTATTTT. It is translated as CASGGSGTSTDTQYF.

The table lists this clonotype with a few counts. The chain recombines TRBV20-1 with TRBJ1-5, with D tentatively TRBD1 (5 bases). The CDR3 spans 15 residues. Germline CDR1 and CDR2: DFQATT and SNEGSKA (reference sequence). The V end lost 3 bases, the J end lost 0 bases, and 12 bases lay between the germline ends. The chain's CDR3 is CSASPAQGSNQPQHF. CDR3 DNA sequence: TGCAGTGCTAGCCCAGCCCAGGGTAGCAATCAGCCCCAGCATTTT.

The chain recombines TRBV6-5 with TRBJ1-1; TRBD1 matches 10 bases. Per germline, CDR1 MNHEY and CDR2 SVGAGI. CDR3 size: 14 residues. Germline trimming cut 4 bases from V and 6 bases from J; bases unmatched to any gene: 5. CDR3 sequence (DNA): TGTGCCAGCAGTTCCGGGACAGGGGCCGCTGAAGCTTTCTTT. Translated, it gives CASSSGTGAAEAFF.

The CDR3 DNA is TGTGCCAGCAGTTTTGGCCCGGAAGGCTACACCTTC. Translating it yields CASSFGPEGYTF. The gene calls are TRBV28 and TRBJ1-2; D is ambiguous. Germline values: CDR1 MDHEN, CDR2 SYDVKM. The CDR3 loop spans 12 amino acids. The V and J ends lost 3 bases and 8 bases respectively, with 10 bases between them.

The chain combines TRBV9 with TRBJ2-3; perhaps TRBD2 as D (6 bases). Trimming removed 4 bases from V and 6 bases from J, with 21 bases in between. Germline V gene data show CDR1 as SGDLS and CDR2 as YYNGEE. The CDR3 is made up of 16 amino acids. CDR3 protein: CASSPSGTRARDTQYF. CDR3 nucleotide sequence: TGTGCCAGCAGCCCTTCCGGGACTCGAGCGAGGGATACGCAGTATTTT.

The CDR3 here is CASRVTGAPGTGELFF. CDR3 nucleotides: TGTGCCAGCAGGGTTACAGGGGCACCCGGCACCGGGGAGCTGTTTTTT. This rearrangement joins TRBV4-2 to TRBJ2-2, with 7 bases that match TRBD1. Trimming at V came to 6 bases and at J to 4 bases, leaving 11 bases not matched to a gene. Germline V gene sequence: CDR1 LGHNA, CDR2 YNFKEQ. The CDR3 consists of 16 residues.

V is TRBV29-1 and J is TRBJ2-3; TRBD2 agrees at 8 bases. This CDR3 contains 14 residues. With V trimmed by 7 bases and J by 1 base, 7 bases remained unmatched. Per the germline V gene, CDR1 is SQVTM and CDR2 is ANQGSEA. CDR3 coding DNA: TGCAGCGGACGGTTGGGACTAGGCACAGATACGCAGTATTTT. Its translation: CSGRLGLGTDTQYF.

The chain has TRBV5-6 and TRBJ2-2; possibly TRBD1 for D (6 bases). V shed 3 bases and J shed 0 bases, with 12 bases lying between them. CDR3 length equals 16 residues. Germline CDR1 and CDR2: SGHDT and YYEEEE. This CDR3 reads CASSWRTEANTGELFF. CDR3 coding DNA: TGTGCCAGCAGCTGGAGGACAGAAGCGAACACCGGGGAGCTGTTTTTT.

J is TRBJ1-2 and V is TRBV6-1; D remains unclear. V lost 2 bases and J 8 bases, leaving 15 bases between the germline ends. Germline lookup yields CDR1 MNHNS and CDR2 SASEGT. CDR3 length: 14 residues. CDR3 residues: CASSELPQGLGYTF. The CDR3 region has the DNA TGTGCCAGCAGTGAACTTCCCCAAGGACTCGGCTACACCTTC.

This clonotype was recorded only once. CDR3: CASGPKDTEAFF. CDR3 sequence (DNA): TGTGCCAGCGGGCCCAAGGACACTGAAGCTTTCTTT. The chain recombines TRBV6-6 with TRBJ1-1; no reliable D call. Trimming pared 8 bases from V and 3 bases from J, leaving 10 bases between. Germline values: CDR1 MNHNY, CDR2 SVGAGI (reference sequence). CDR3 length: 12 amino acids.

The V gene is TRBV6-1, the J gene TRBJ2-7, with D possibly TRBD1 on 6 matching bases. The CDR3 totals 13 residues. Germline-derived CDR1 and CDR2 are MNHNS and SASEGT. V gave up 5 bases and J gave up 7 bases, with 15 bases separating them. The CDR3 reads CASSHTQGWEQYV. In nucleotides, the CDR3 is TGTGCCAGCAGTCATACTCAGGGGTGGGAGCAGTACGTC.

This clonotype was counted between two and nine times. This chain connects TRBV11-2 to TRBJ2-3; 10 nucleotides align to TRBD1. Per the germline V gene, CDR1 is SGHAT and CDR2 is FQNNGV. The J segment lost 6 bases and the V segment lost 4 bases, leaving 13 bases of the junction unmatched. The CDR3 has 17 residues. CDR3 loop: CASSSLQPGQGTDTQYF. CDR3 bases: TGTGCCAGCAGCTCACTTCAACCGGGACAGGGGACTGATACGCAGTATTTT.

This clonotype was picked up a small number of times. This chain uses TRBV6-5 with TRBJ1-2, with D hard to call. CDR1 MNHEY and CDR2 SVGAGI come from the germline V gene. Trimming left V 7 bases short and J 4 bases short, with 16 bases between. This CDR3 is built from 14 residues. CDR3 nucleotides: TGTGCCAGCAAATCCCCCGGGGTTCCCTATGGCTACACCTTC. It translates to CASKSPGVPYGYTF.

V usage is TRBV6-2 or TRBV6-3 and J usage is TRBJ2-1; D is ambiguous. V lost 7 bases and J 11 bases, leaving 15 bases between the germline ends. This CDR3 contains 12 residues. Germline-derived CDR1 and CDR2 are MNHEY and SVGEGT. This CDR3 reads CASISATTQQFF. Here the CDR3 DNA reads TGTGCCAGCATCTCCGCAACTACACAGCAGTTCTTC.

This rearrangement joins TRBV5-1 to TRBJ2-7; either TRBD1 or TRBD2 may fit D (5 bases each). V was pared by 4 bases and J by 7 bases, with 18 bases between. CDR3 length: 14 amino acids. Per the germline V gene, CDR1 is SGHRS and CDR2 is YFSETQ. CDR3 sequence: CASSPDWGSGEQYV. The DNA of the CDR3 is TGCGCCAGCAGCCCGGACTGGGGCTCGGGGGAGCAGTACGTC.

This clonotype was recorded a few times. The CDR3 loop reads CASSSQGQAYNEQFF. The DNA of the CDR3 is TGCGCCAGCAGTTCCCAGGGTCAAGCCTACAATGAGCAGTTCTTC. The genes are TRBV5-1 and TRBJ2-1; D may be TRBD1 (5 bases). The CDR3 contains 15 residues. Germline V gives CDR1 SGHRS, CDR2 YFSETQ. Trimming shortened V by 5 bases and J by 2 bases, and 14 bases separated the two germline ends.

This chain uses TRBV28 with TRBJ2-7; 7 positions agree with TRBD1. The CDR3 is 12 amino acids. CDR1 and CDR2 (germline): MDHEN, SYDVKM. V lost 6 bases to trimming and J lost 4 bases; unmatched junction nucleotides: 3. The CDR3 spells CASSNRGYEQYV. CDR3 coding DNA: TGTGCCAGCAGCAACAGGGGTTACGAGCAGTACGTC.

There are a few counts of this clonotype. The chain uses TRBV20-1 and TRBJ1-2, with a possible D match to TRBD1 (5 bases). Trimming pared 2 bases from V and 3 bases from J, leaving 16 bases between. Per the germline V gene, CDR1 is DFQATT and CDR2 is SNEGSKA (reference sequence). This CDR3 comprises 15 residues. This CDR3 reads CSARKLEVGDYGYTF. CDR3 nucleotides: TGCAGTGCTAGAAAATTGGAGGTGGGGGACTATGGCTACACCTTC.

CDR3 nucleotide sequence: TGTGCCAGCAGCCCACGACAGGGGACTGAGCAGTTCTTC. Its protein product is CASSPRQGTEQFF. This chain connects TRBV7-9 to TRBJ2-1; TRBD1 matches 8 bases. The CDR3 contains 13 residues. V was pared by 5 bases and J by 9 bases, with 6 bases of the junction left unmatched. Germline V gene lookup returns CDR1 SEHNR and CDR2 FQNEAQ (reference sequence).